The 17 T cell receptor beta chains below come from one sample, sequenced in a study of regulatory T cells in long-lasting Graves disease. Arm-PCR of CDR3 regions with iRepertoire HTBI primers generated TCR beta libraries. TCRdb passed the multiplex PCR reads through MiXCR, listing each CDR3 protein once. The top ten hold roughly 7% of the sample, which has some 430,000 distinct CDR3 sequences, roughly a fifth seen once. As for time point: persistent/refractory GD, antithyroid drugs over 5 years with positive TRAb. TCR sequences were obtained from RNA taken from PBMCs. The source was peripheral blood mononuclear cells (PBMCs), collected when the disease was refractory, from a patient treated with antithyroid drugs. These receptors were obtained from a female donor with Graves disease.

V and J are TRBV5-4 and TRBJ2-5; D is undetermined. V lost 0 bases and J 2 bases, leaving 11 bases between the germline ends. The CDR3 contains 15 residues. Germline CDR1 reads SGHNT; CDR2 reads YYREEE (reference sequence). As DNA, the CDR3 is TGTGCCAGCAGCTTGGGAAGCAGCGAGCAAGAGACCCAGTACTTC. It codes for CASSLGSSEQETQYF.

The V call is TRBV12-3 or TRBV12-4, the J call TRBJ1-5, with D maybe TRBD1 (5 bases). With 5 bases removed from V and 5 bases from J, the gap between germline ends came to 10 bases. CDR3 length equals 13 residues. CDR3: CASSRDSDQPQHF. The CDR3 coding sequence is TGTGCCAGCAGTCGAGACAGTGATCAGCCCCAGCATTTT.

This clonotype has more than one count but fewer than ten. The genes are TRBV24-1 and TRBJ2-7; D remains ambiguous. Germline lookup yields CDR1 KGHDR and CDR2 SFDVKD. The CDR3 extends over 13 amino acids. Deletions cut 5 bases from V and 2 bases from J, with 9 bases between. In DNA form, the CDR3 reads TGTGCCACCAGTGGGGAAAATACCTACGAGCAGTACTTC. This encodes CATSGENTYEQYF.

This chain joins TRBV19 and TRBJ2-2; 7 bases are a match to TRBD2. Germline V gene lookup returns CDR1 LNHDA and CDR2 SQIVND (reference sequence). Trimming cost V 7 bases and J 1 base; bases outside gene matches: 6. There are 15 residues in the CDR3. The CDR3 here is CASMGGGENTGELFF. The CDR3 coding sequence is TGTGCCAGTATGGGGGGGGGGGAGAACACCGGGGAGCTGTTTTTT.

This clonotype was recorded at least ten times. The rearrangement joins TRBV20-1 to TRBJ2-5; D not certain. Germline V gene lookup returns CDR1 DFQATT and CDR2 SNEGSKA (reference sequence). The ends were cut back, 2 bases at V and 5 bases at J, with 12 bases in the middle. CDR3 length: 13 residues. In nucleotides, the CDR3 is TGCAGTGCTAGACTATGGACGAGTGAGACCCAGTACTTC. This encodes CSARLWTSETQYF.

This clonotype was found many times. The rearrangement joins TRBV27 to TRBJ1-4; 7 bases are shared with TRBD1. Germline V gives CDR1 MNHEY, CDR2 SMNVEV (reference sequence). V dropped 6 bases and J dropped 3; count of bases not matched to a gene: 7. The CDR3 sequence is 15 residues long. The CDR3 here is CASRYQGGSNEKLFF. In nucleotides, the CDR3 is TGTGCCAGCAGATATCAGGGGGGGTCTAATGAAAAACTGTTTTTT.

This clonotype was seen many times. The CDR3 DNA sequence: TGTGCCAGCACGGAACCCGGGGAGACCCAGTACTTC. Its protein is CASTEPGETQYF. The chain recombines TRBV6-1 with TRBJ2-5; D unclear. Germline CDR1 and CDR2: MNHNS and SASEGT. CDR3 length: 12 amino acids. The germline V and J ends were trimmed by 7 bases and 5 bases, with 11 bases remaining between them.

The V call is TRBV4-1, the J call TRBJ1-4; 7 bases line up with TRBD1. This CDR3 has 17 residues. V was pared by 3 bases and J by 0 bases, with 7 bases of the junction left unmatched. CDR1 and CDR2 (germline): MGHRA, YSYEKL. The CDR3 sequence: CASSQVTGVTTNEKLFF. In DNA form, the CDR3 reads TGCGCCAGCAGCCAGGTCACAGGGGTTACAACTAATGAAAAACTGTTTTTT.

This chain joins TRBV3-1 and TRBJ2-5; D gene ambiguous. This CDR3 comprises 13 residues. V shed 1 base and J shed 2 bases, with 5 bases lying between them. In germline, CDR1 is LGHDT, CDR2 YNNKEL (reference sequence). The CDR3 nucleotides read TGTGCCAGCAGCCAAGTACTTCAAGAGACCCAGTACTTC. The encoded protein is CASSQVLQETQYF.

This clonotype was recorded a few times. The chain combines TRBV4-1 with TRBJ1-1; D is undetermined. The CDR3 covers 14 residues. Germline V gives CDR1 MGHRA, CDR2 YSYEKL. V shed 0 bases and J shed 8 bases, with 13 bases lying between them. In nucleotides, the CDR3 is TGCGCCAGCAGCCAAGATCCAACAGTGGTGGAAGCTTTCTTT. This encodes CASSQDPTVVEAFF.

This clonotype has a single count. A read error may explain this, as a much larger clone is one base away. This sequence joins TRBV7-9 and TRBJ1-5, with D perhaps matching TRBD1 (5 bases). V was clipped by 0 bases and J by 3 bases, with 12 bases between them. Per the germline V gene, CDR1 is SEHNR and CDR2 is FQNEAQ (reference sequence). This CDR3 region has 16 residues. CDR3: CASSLARGGDNQPQHF. The CDR3, as DNA: TGTGCCAGCAGCTTAGCGCGGGGGGGTGACAATCAGCCCCAGCATTTT.

The V gene is TRBV29-1, the J gene TRBJ1-2, with D uncertain. Per the germline V gene, CDR1 is SQVTM and CDR2 is ANQGSEA. Trimming stripped 3 bases from V and 0 bases from J, with 8 bases between. CDR3 length: 13 amino acids. The CDR3 bases are TGCAGCGTTGATTTCCAGACTAACTATGGCTACACCTTC. It codes for CSVDFQTNYGYTF.

This clonotype was seen repeatedly, ten times or more. The V gene is TRBV29-1, the J gene TRBJ2-5; D unclear. The V end was cut by 6 bases, the J end by 5 bases, with 10 bases between. The V gene's germline CDR1 is SQVTM and CDR2 ANQGSEA. The CDR3 has 11 residues. The CDR3 coding sequence is TGCAGCGTGCAGGTTGACGAGACCCAGTACTTC. The encoded protein is CSVQVDETQYF.

This chain joins TRBV7-9 and TRBJ2-7; TRBD2 might be the D (6 bases). Germline V gene sequence: CDR1 SEHNR, CDR2 FQNEAQ (reference sequence). This CDR3 has 11 residues. The V gene lost 4 bases and the J gene lost 8 bases, with 9 bases spanning the gap. In DNA, the CDR3 is TGTGCCAGCAGCTACGCGGGAAAGCAGTACTTC. Amino acid sequence: CASSYAGKQYF.

In the case of this clonotype: One end of the junction does not line up with germline, which may come from a read error. This chain uses TRBV12-3 or TRBV12-4 with TRBJ1-5; 10 bases fit TRBD1. The CDR3 sequence is 14 residues long. CDR3 DNA: TGTGCCAGCAGACCGGGACAGGGGAATCAGCCCCAGCGTTTT. It is translated as CASRPGQGNQPQRF.

The chain combines TRBV3-1 with TRBJ2-7; 7 bases line up with TRBD2. This CDR3 spans 16 amino acids. Germline V CDR1 and CDR2: LGHDT, YNNKEL (reference sequence). Trimming at V came to 0 bases and at J to 2 bases, leaving 7 bases not matched to a gene. CDR3 nucleotides: TGTGCCAGCAGCCAAGACCCCAGCGGGACGACCTACGAGCAGTACTTC. This encodes CASSQDPSGTTYEQYF.

This clonotype was found many times. The rearrangement links TRBV19 to TRBJ1-5, with D possibly matching TRBD1 (5 bases). Germline V gives CDR1 LNHDA, CDR2 SQIVND (reference sequence). V lost 3 bases to trimming and J lost 0 bases, with 9 bases between them. The CDR3 loop spans 15 amino acids. In DNA, the CDR3 is TGTGCCAGTAGTATGGAGGGGAATAGCAATCAGCCCCAGCATTTT. Translating it yields CASSMEGNSNQPQHF.